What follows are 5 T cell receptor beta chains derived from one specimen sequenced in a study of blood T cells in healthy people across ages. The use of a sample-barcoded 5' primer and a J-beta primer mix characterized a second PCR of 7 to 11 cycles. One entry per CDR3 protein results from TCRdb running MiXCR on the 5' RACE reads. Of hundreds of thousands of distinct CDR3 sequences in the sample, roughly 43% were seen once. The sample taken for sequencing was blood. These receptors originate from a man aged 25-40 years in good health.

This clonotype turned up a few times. The CDR3 here is CASSSPRQGGNQRAYNEQFF. The CDR3 coding sequence is TGCGCCAGCAGCTCCCCCCGGCAGGGTGGGAACCAGCGGGCCTACAATGAGCAGTTCTTC. The rearrangement uses TRBV5-1 and TRBJ2-1; a weak D match, TRBD2 (6 bases). This CDR3 spans 20 amino acids. From germline, CDR1 is SGHRS and CDR2 YFSETQ. Trimming took off 3 bases at V and 2 bases at J, with 27 bases between the two ends.

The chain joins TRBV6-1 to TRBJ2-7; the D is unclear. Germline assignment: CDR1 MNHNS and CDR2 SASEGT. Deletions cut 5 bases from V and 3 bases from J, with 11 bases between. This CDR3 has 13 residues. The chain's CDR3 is CASSFSPNYEQYF. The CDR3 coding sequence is TGTGCCAGCAGTTTCTCCCCCAACTACGAGCAGTACTTC.

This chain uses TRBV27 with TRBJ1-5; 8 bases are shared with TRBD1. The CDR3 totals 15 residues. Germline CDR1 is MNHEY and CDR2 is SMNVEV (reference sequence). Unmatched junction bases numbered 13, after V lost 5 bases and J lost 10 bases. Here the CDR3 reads CASSPNDRGDGPQHF. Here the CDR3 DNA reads TGTGCCAGCAGTCCCAATGACAGGGGCGACGGCCCCCAGCATTTT.

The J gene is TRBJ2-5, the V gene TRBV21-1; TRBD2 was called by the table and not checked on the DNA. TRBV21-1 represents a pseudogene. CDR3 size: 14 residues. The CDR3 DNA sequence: TGTGCCAGCAGCAAAGGAGGGAACAGCGAGAGACAGTACTTC. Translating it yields CASSKGGNSERQYF.

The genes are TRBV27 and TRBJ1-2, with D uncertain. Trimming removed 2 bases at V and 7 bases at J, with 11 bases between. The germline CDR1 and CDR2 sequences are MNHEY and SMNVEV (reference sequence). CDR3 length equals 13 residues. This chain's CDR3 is CASSLGGGFGYTF. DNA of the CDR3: TGTGCCAGCAGTTTAGGAGGCGGATTTGGCTACACCTTC.